The T cell receptor (beta chain) described here comes from a study of shared clonotypes between healthy human individuals. General study points: Across a handful of donors, naive CD4 shared about 5%, naive CD8 more than 3%, memory CD4 about 2.5%, memory CD8 0.35% to 0.5%.

Method: immunoSEQ multiplex PCR; TCRdb's copy keeps in-frame clones and lacks some. The sample carries some 2,100,000 clones, more than 85% recorded once. This clone was counted between two and nine times. Its antigen remains unidentified. CD45RO-negative, CCR7-selected cells formed the naive CD8 fraction, which excluded terminally differentiated effector memory CD45RA+ cells. Material: naive CD8+ T cells from PBMCs. The TCR was taken from a young man in good health. Some clones in this sample may be carry-over from other donors' samples.

Here the CDR3 DNA reads TGTGCCAGCAGTCCCCGGACAGGGGACGAGCAGTACTTC. It translates to CASSPRTGDEQYF. The genes are TRBV6-5 and TRBJ2-7; 9 bases match TRBD1. The CDR3 loop spans 13 amino acids. With 5 bases clipped from V and 5 bases from J, the junction kept 4 bases outside the gene matches. Germline lookup yields CDR1 MNHEY and CDR2 SVGAGI.